This TCR beta chain was identified during a study of T cells after yellow fever vaccination. At the level of the study: Researchers used SMART-Seq v4 Ultra Low Input to prepare fractions that had low cell numbers. Whole-study results and caveats: Reappearance after the booster was seen for most primary-vaccination clones, at roughly 96% CD4 and 85% to 90% CD8. Secondary responses were weaker yet peaked faster, day 5 versus 15. There was a possibility that FACS-sorted repertoires contained abundant clonotypes contaminating from the bulk population.

Trimming took 3 bases from V and 6 from J, leaving 18 bases between them. The CDR3 spans 16 residues. The germline gives CDR1 SGHTA, CDR2 FQGNSA. In TCRdb, the 5' RACE reads were re-called with MiXCR into one record per CDR3 protein. The table shows hundreds of thousands of distinct CDR3 sequences, with more than 9% occurring only once. Points on this clonotype: Its antigen is unidentified.

This chain links TRBV7-2 with TRBJ1-5; TRBD1 is a possible D gene (5 bases). This clonotype was obtained from a man aged 18 to 29 who received the YFV17D yellow fever vaccine. Source: PBMCs, taken on the day of the first yellow fever vaccination. The CDR3, as DNA: TGTGCCAGCAGCTTCAGTCATCCAGGGCTAGGTCAGCCCCAGCATTTT. This gives the protein CASSFSHPGLGQPQHF.